One sample yielded the 16 T cell receptor beta chains listed below, sequenced in a study of cytomegalovirus exposure and HLA in healthy donors. PCR amplification relied on 60 Vbeta primers (plus 13 Jbeta primers). The repertoire was sequenced with immunoSEQ multiplex PCR; TCRdb's copy has only in-frame clones and lacks some. The sample includes approximately 160,000 clones, 75% to 85% seen only once; the top ten take less than 15%. The material sequenced was PBMCs. These receptors all come from a woman aged 45-59 years in good health and CMV-seropositive.

V usage is TRBV7-6 and J usage is TRBJ2-2, with TRBD1 matching over 10 bases. The CDR3 has 18 residues. V lost 1 base to trimming and J lost 5 bases; unmatched junction nucleotides: 10. CDR1 is SGHVS and CDR2 is FNYEAQ in the germline V gene. CDR3 amino acids: CASSLVESGQGITGELFF. The CDR3, as DNA: TGTGCCAGCAGCTTAGTGGAATCGGGACAGGGGATAACCGGGGAGCTGTTTTTT.

The chain is built from TRBV2 and TRBJ1-5, with unresolved D. Germline V gives CDR1 SNHLY, CDR2 FYNNEI. CDR3 length equals 14 residues. Trimming cost V 4 bases and J 1 base, with 8 bases left between them. In nucleotides, the CDR3 is TGTGCCAGCAGTGGCGACTTGAGCAATCAGCCCCAGCATTTT. Amino acid sequence: CASSGDLSNQPQHF.

The V gene is TRBV6-5, the J gene TRBJ2-5; TRBD1 aligns across 8 bases. CDR3 length equals 15 residues. Trimming at V came to 4 bases and at J to 1 base, leaving 5 bases not matched to a gene. CDR1 and CDR2 (germline): MNHEY, SVGAGI. CDR3 protein: CASSLGGTGQETQYF. CDR3 in DNA: TGTGCCAGCAGTTTAGGAGGGACAGGCCAAGAGACCCAGTACTTC.

This rearrangement joins TRBV5-8 to TRBJ2-3; 7 bases map to TRBD2. This CDR3 spans 13 amino acids. The V gene end was trimmed by 3 bases and the J gene end by 6 bases; junction bases not matched to a gene: 4. Germline loops: CDR1 SGHTS, CDR2 YDEGEE. Written as DNA, the CDR3 is TGTGCCAGCAGCTGGGGGGGAAGGGATACGCAGTATTTT. It translates to CASSWGGRDTQYF. The full variable domain, completed using reference TRBV5-8 and TRBJ2-3, is EAGVTQSPTHLIKTRGQQATLRCSPISGHTSVYWYQQALGLGLQFLLWYDEGEERNRGNFPPRFSGRQFPNYSSELNVNALELEDSALYLCASSWGGRDTQYFGPGTRLTVL.

This clone was detected only once. The chain employs TRBV4-1 and TRBJ2-7; D possibly corresponds to TRBD1 (6 bases). Trimming stripped 1 base from V and 2 bases from J, with 15 bases between. CDR3 length equals 16 residues. The germline gives CDR1 MGHRA, CDR2 YSYEKL. CDR3 sequence reads: CASSQGLIDRPYEQYF. The CDR3 nucleotides read TGCGCCAGCAGCCAAGGGCTTATAGACAGGCCCTACGAGCAGTACTTC.

This chain connects TRBV10-1 to TRBJ2-5; TRBD2 agrees at 8 bases. J lost 5 bases, V lost 0 bases, and 8 bases had no gene match. The CDR3 loop spans 16 amino acids. Per germline, CDR1 WNHNN and CDR2 SYGVQD (reference sequence). The CDR3 region has the DNA TGCGCCAGCAGTGAGTCAGTTACGGGGGGGCACGAGACCCAGTACTTC. Amino acid sequence: CASSESVTGGHETQYF.

The chain links TRBV18 to TRBJ2-7, with 7 bases identical to TRBD1. The J segment lost 1 base and the V segment lost 8 bases, leaving 11 bases of the junction unmatched. Germline CDR1 KGHSH, CDR2 LQKENI. This CDR3 spans 15 amino acids. CDR3 DNA sequence: TGTGCCAGCGCTTCCGGGACAGTAAGTTCCTACGAGCAGTACTTC. This codes for CASASGTVSSYEQYF.

V usage is TRBV19 and J usage is TRBJ2-1; TRBD2 is a possible D gene (7 bases). The V and J ends lost 5 bases and 8 bases respectively, with 19 bases between them. The CDR3 totals 15 residues. Per the germline V gene, CDR1 is LNHDA and CDR2 is SQIVND (reference sequence). The CDR3 region has the DNA TGTGCCAGTAGTCCCCTTGGGGGGGGCTGGGATGAGCAGTTCTTC. Translated, it gives CASSPLGGGWDEQFF.

The rearrangement joins TRBV19 to TRBJ1-2; D is undetermined. The CDR3 totals 16 residues. Germline CDR1 LNHDA, CDR2 SQIVND (reference sequence). The V end was cut by 5 bases, the J end by 4 bases, with 20 bases between. DNA for the CDR3: TGTGCCAGTAGTCCCAAGAGAGGTCGGTCCCTCTATGGCTACACCTTC. The encoded protein is CASSPKRGRSLYGYTF.

This clone showed up just a few times. This chain uses TRBV7-9 with TRBJ1-3, with a possible D match to TRBD1 (6 bases). Trimming shortened V by 5 bases and J by 4 bases, and 18 bases separated the two germline ends. Per the germline V gene, CDR1 is SEHNR and CDR2 is FQNEAQ (reference sequence). The CDR3 length is 16 residues. The CDR3 sequence: CASSPKGVERGNTIYF. Here the CDR3 DNA reads TGTGCCAGCAGCCCAAAGGGGGTGGAGCGCGGAAACACCATATATTTT.

The CDR3 sequence is CASSNGGNTIYF. The CDR3, as DNA: TGTGCCAGCAGTAACGGGGGAAACACCATATATTTT. This chain joins TRBV6-5 and TRBJ1-3; D call uncertain. CDR1 is MNHEY and CDR2 is SVGAGI in the germline V gene. This CDR3 is 12 amino acids long. V lost 5 bases, J lost 4 bases, and 6 bases lay in between.

This clone was counted a few times. V gene TRBV12-5 combines with J gene TRBJ1-2, with D unresolved. Germline values: CDR1 LGHNT, CDR2 FRNRAP. The CDR3 runs 12 residues. The V end was cut by 3 bases, the J end by 8 bases, with 10 bases between. The CDR3 is CASGLMAGGYTF. As DNA, the CDR3 is TGTGCTAGTGGTTTAATGGCAGGCGGCTACACCTTC. Full variable domain (outside the CDR3, taken from reference TRBV12-5 and TRBJ1-2): DARVTQTPRHKVTEMGQEVTMRCQPILGHNTVFWYRQTMMQGLELLAYFRNRAPLDDSGMPKDRFSAEMPDATLATLKIQPSEPRDSAVYFCASGLMAGGYTFGSGTRLTVV.

The chain employs TRBV28 and TRBJ1-2; 8 bases are shared with TRBD1. This CDR3 comprises 13 residues. The J segment lost 8 bases and the V segment lost 7 bases, leaving 9 bases of the junction unmatched. Germline lookup yields CDR1 MDHEN and CDR2 SYDVKM. CDR3 bases: TGTGCCAGCATAGGGGGGGACAGGAGCGGCTACACCTTC. Translating it yields CASIGGDRSGYTF.

This clone was seen a single time. Written as DNA, the CDR3 is TGCGCCAGCAGCGGGGGTAGCGGGGGGGCCGTGGAGACCCAGTACTTC. This codes for CASSGGSGGAVETQYF. This chain links TRBV5-1 with TRBJ2-5; 11 bases are a match to TRBD2. The CDR3 is made up of 16 amino acids. V lost 4 bases and J lost 5; bases outside the gene matches: 10. The germline gives CDR1 SGHRS, CDR2 YFSETQ.

The rearrangement links TRBV5-1 to TRBJ2-6; D call uncertain. V lost 4 bases to trimming and J lost 0 bases, with 11 bases between them. The CDR3 is 16 amino acids. The germline V gene encodes CDR1 SGHRS and CDR2 YFSETQ. In DNA, the CDR3 is TGCGCCAGCAGCCCTCCCTTGAGCTCTGGGGCCAACGTCCTGACTTTC. This translates into CASSPPLSSGANVLTF.

The CDR3 reads CASSLRGLYNEQFF. The CDR3, as DNA: TGTGCCAGCAGCTTAAGGGGGCTCTACAATGAGCAGTTCTTC. The chain has TRBV7-9 and TRBJ2-1; 7 bases agree with TRBD1. V was pared by 2 bases and J by 3 bases, with 1 base of the junction left unmatched. CDR1 SEHNR and CDR2 FQNEAQ come from the germline V gene (reference sequence). This CDR3 has 14 amino acids.